The text below deals with one TCR beta chain. Its target is not known. The sample is drawn from a study of OX40 agonist ivuxolimab in advanced cancers. Across the whole study: People who had prior anti-PD-1, anti-PD-L1 or anti-CTLA-4 therapy could take part, and 35% to 50% had some.

It was autoimmune disease history or systemic immunosuppression that excluded patients. The CDR3 is made up of 18 amino acids. Study findings and constraints: The study observed clonal expansion of CD4+ and CD8+ blood T cells by week 6 at 0.1 to 3.0 mg/kg.

Using immunoSEQ multiplex PCR, the repertoire was profiled, and TCRdb retains in-frame clones only, with some absent. The data show more than 65,000 clones, roughly 80% seen once. The specimen was CD4+ or CD8+ T cells sorted from blood, collected in a trial of the OX40 agonist ivuxolimab. V gene TRBV21-1 combines with J gene TRBJ2-2; TRBD2 is taken as the D call from the table, unchecked against the DNA. TRBV21-1 is deemed a pseudogene. The receptor's source is an adult with an advanced solid tumor such as melanoma, head and neck, liver or kidney cancer. CDR3 nucleotides: TGTGCCAGCAGCAACCGACGAAGAACTAGCGAGAACACCGGGGAGCTGTTTTTT. It encodes CASSNRRRTSENTGELFF.